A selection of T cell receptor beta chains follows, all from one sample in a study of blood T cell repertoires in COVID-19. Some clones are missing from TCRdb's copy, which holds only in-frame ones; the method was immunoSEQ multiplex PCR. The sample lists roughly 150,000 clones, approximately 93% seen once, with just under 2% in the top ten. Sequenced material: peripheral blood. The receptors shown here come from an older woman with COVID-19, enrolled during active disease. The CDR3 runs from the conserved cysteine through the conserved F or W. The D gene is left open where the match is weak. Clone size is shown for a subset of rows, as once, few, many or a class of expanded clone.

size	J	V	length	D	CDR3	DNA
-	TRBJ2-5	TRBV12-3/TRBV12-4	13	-	CASSFGAQETQYF	TGTGCCAGCAGTTTTGGGGCTCAGGAGACCCAGTACTTC
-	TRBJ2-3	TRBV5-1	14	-	CASSIQGSTDTQYF	TGCGCCAGCAGCATTCAGGGGTCGACAGATACGCAGTATTTT
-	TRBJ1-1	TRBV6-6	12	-	CASSWAGKAAFF	TGTGCCAGCAGTTGGGCAGGGAAGGCAGCTTTCTTT
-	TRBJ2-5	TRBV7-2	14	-	CASSSTGEQETQYF	TGTGCCAGCAGCTCCACAGGAGAACAAGAGACCCAGTACTTC
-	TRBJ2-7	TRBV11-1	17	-	CASSLALPSAGDWEQYF	TGTGCCAGCAGCTTAGCACTGCCGTCGGCCGGGGACTGGGAGCAGTACTTC
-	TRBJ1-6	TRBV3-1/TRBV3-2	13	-	CASSPPADSPLHF	TGTGCCAGCAGCCCTCCCGCGGATTCACCCCTCCACTTT
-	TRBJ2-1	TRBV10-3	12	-	CAISVDSNEQFF	TGTGCCATCAGTGTTGATAGCAATGAGCAGTTCTTC
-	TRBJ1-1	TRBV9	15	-	CASSVVWEGNTEAFF	TGTGCCAGCAGCGTAGTGTGGGAGGGGAACACTGAAGCTTTCTTT
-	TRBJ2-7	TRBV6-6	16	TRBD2	CASSSPGLAGAHEQYF	TGTGCCAGCAGTTCACCGGGACTAGCGGGGGCCCACGAGCAGTACTTC
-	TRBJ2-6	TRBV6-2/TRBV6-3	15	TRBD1	CASSWGTAGANVLTF	TGTGCCAGCAGTTGGGGGACAGCTGGGGCCAACGTCCTGACTTTC
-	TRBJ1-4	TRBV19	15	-	CASMLTAATNEKLFF	TGTGCCAGTATGCTGACGGCGGCAACTAATGAAAAACTGTTTTTT
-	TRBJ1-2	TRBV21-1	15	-	CASSKGRQCRYGYTF	TGTGCCAGCAGCAAAGGGCGACAGTGTCGGTATGGCTACACCTTC
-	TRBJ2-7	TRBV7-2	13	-	CASSLPGVYEQYF	TGTGCCAGCAGCTTACCAGGGGTCTACGAGCAGTACTTC
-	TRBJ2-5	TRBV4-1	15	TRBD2	CASSPIAGLQETQYF	TGCGCCAGCAGTCCCATAGCGGGGCTCCAAGAGACCCAGTACTTC
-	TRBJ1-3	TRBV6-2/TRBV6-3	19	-	CASSYRARLVTHSGNTIYF	TGTGCCAGCAGTTACCGCGCGCGACTTGTAACCCACTCTGGAAACACCATATATTTT
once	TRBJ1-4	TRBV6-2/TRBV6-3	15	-	CASSSPWGGREKLFF	TGTGCCAGCAGTTCCCCCTGGGGGGGAAGGGAAAAACTGTTTTTT
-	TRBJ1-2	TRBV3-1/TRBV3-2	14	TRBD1	CASSHRQGAGGYTF	TGTGCCAGCAGCCATCGACAGGGGGCAGGTGGCTACACCTTC
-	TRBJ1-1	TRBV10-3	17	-	CAISELLQVPRDTEAFF	TGTGCCATCAGTGAGCTCCTACAGGTTCCAAGGGACACTGAAGCTTTCTTT
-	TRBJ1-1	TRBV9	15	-	CASSVQGGLVTEAFF	TGTGCCAGCAGCGTACAGGGAGGTCTCGTCACTGAAGCTTTCTTT
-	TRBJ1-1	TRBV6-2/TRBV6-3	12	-	CASSYGGGEAFF	TGTGCCAGCAGTTACGGGGGGGGCGAAGCTTTCTTT
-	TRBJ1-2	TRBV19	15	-	CASSFTGRGVGGYTF	TGTGCCAGTAGTTTCACCGGACGGGGGGTTGGTGGCTACACCTTC
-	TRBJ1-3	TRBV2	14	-	CASSEFSGENTIYF	TGTGCCAGCAGTGAATTCAGCGGAGAAAACACCATATATTTT
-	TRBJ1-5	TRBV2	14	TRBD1	CASSGTGMNQPQHF	TGTGCCAGCAGTGGGACAGGGATGAATCAGCCCCAGCATTTT
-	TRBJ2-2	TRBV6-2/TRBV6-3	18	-	CASSFSPKGWANTGELFF	TGTGCCAGCAGTTTTAGCCCCAAGGGGTGGGCGAACACCGGGGAGCTGTTTTTT
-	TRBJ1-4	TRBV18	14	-	CASSPGRVREKLFF	TGTGCCAGCTCACCCGGCCGGGTTCGTGAAAAACTGTTTTTT
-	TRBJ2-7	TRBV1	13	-	CTSSQDGGDSLYF	TGCACCAGCAGCCAAGATGGGGGGGACTCCTTGTACTTC
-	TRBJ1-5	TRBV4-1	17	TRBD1	CASSPTDRGNGNQPQHF	TGCGCCAGCAGCCCCACCGACAGGGGGAACGGTAATCAGCCCCAGCATTTT
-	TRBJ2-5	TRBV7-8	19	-	CASSFSSFRELTGMETQYF	TGTGCCAGCAGCTTCTCGTCCTTTCGGGAATTGACCGGGATGGAGACCCAGTACTTC
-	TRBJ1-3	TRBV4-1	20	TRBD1	CASSQGRGQGASLVGNTIYF	TGCGCCAGCAGCCAGGGACGCGGACAGGGGGCATCTCTGGTAGGAAACACCATATATTTT
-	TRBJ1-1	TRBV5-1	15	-	CASSLVTGTNTEAFF	TGCGCCAGCAGCTTGGTCACAGGGACGAACACTGAAGCTTTCTTT
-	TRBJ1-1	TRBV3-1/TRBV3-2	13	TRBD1	CASRQGMNTEAFF	TGTGCCAGCAGACAGGGGATGAACACTGAAGCTTTCTTT
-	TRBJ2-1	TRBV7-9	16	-	CASSPPYRESYNEQFF	TGTGCCAGCAGCCCCCCCTACAGGGAATCCTACAATGAGCAGTTCTTC
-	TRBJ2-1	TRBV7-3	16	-	CASSPQGGNSYNEQFF	TGTGCCAGCAGCCCGCAGGGCGGCAACTCCTACAATGAGCAGTTCTTC
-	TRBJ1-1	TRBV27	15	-	CASSSWTVMNTEAFF	TGTGCCAGCAGTTCCTGGACAGTTATGAACACTGAAGCTTTCTTT
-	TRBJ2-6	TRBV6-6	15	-	CASRTALSGANVLTF	TGTGCCAGCAGAACAGCCCTTTCTGGGGCCAACGTCCTGACTTTC
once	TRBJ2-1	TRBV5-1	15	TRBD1	CASSLPGQGYNEQFF	TGCGCCAGCAGCTTACCGGGACAGGGATACAATGAGCAGTTCTTC
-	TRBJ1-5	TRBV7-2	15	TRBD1	CASSLEPGTGSAQHF	TGTGCCAGCAGCCTCGAACCCGGGACAGGGTCAGCCCAGCATTTT
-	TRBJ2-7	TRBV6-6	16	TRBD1	CASSFRRGTGTYEQYF	TGTGCCAGCAGTTTCCGACGCGGGACAGGGACATACGAGCAGTACTTC
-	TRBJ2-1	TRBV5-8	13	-	CASSAHSYNEQFF	TGTGCCAGCAGCGCACACTCCTACAATGAGCAGTTCTTC
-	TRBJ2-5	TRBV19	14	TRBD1	CASHPSGGRETQYF	TGTGCCAGTCACCCATCAGGGGGCCGAGAGACCCAGTACTTC
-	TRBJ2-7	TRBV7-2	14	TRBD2	CASSPRGGSYEQYF	TGTGCCAGCAGCCCCCGGGGGGGCTCCTACGAGCAGTACTTC
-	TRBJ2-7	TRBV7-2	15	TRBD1	CASSPNRDRVYEQYF	TGTGCCAGCAGCCCCAACCGGGACAGGGTCTACGAGCAGTACTTC
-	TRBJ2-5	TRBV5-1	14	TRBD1	CASRTGTAQETQYF	TGCGCCAGCAGAACCGGGACAGCCCAAGAGACCCAGTACTTC
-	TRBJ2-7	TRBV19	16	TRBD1	CASSTRQGATSYEQYF	TGTGCCAGTAGTACCCGACAGGGGGCGACTTCCTACGAGCAGTACTTC
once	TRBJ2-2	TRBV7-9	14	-	CASSLTGNTGELFF	TGTGCCAGCAGCTTAACAGGAAACACCGGGGAGCTGTTTTTT
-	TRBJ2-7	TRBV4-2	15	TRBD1	CASSQAGTGEYEQYF	TGTGCCAGCAGCCAAGCCGGGACAGGAGAATACGAGCAGTACTTC
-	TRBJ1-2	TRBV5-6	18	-	CASSLRFTMGRGGYGYTF	TGTGCCAGCAGCTTACGCTTTACGATGGGCAGGGGTGGCTATGGCTACACCTTC
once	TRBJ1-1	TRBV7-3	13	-	CASSQYRETEAFF	TGTGCCAGCAGCCAATACCGGGAGACTGAAGCTTTCTTT
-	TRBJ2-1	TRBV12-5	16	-	CASGSDLPGFYNEQFF	TGTGCTAGTGGTTCCGATCTTCCGGGATTTTACAATGAGCAGTTCTTC
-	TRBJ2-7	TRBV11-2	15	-	CASSLGQVSSYEQYF	TGTGCCAGCAGCTTAGGGCAGGTGAGCTCCTACGAGCAGTACTTC
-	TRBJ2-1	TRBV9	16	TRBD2	CASSLDLGGGVNEQFF	TGTGCCAGCAGCCTAGATTTGGGCGGGGGGGTCAATGAGCAGTTCTTC
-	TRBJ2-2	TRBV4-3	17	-	CASSQDGGGRVPGELFF	TGCGCCAGCAGCCAAGATGGCGGGGGCCGGGTTCCCGGGGAGCTGTTTTTT
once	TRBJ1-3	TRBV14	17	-	CASSKAGSLSSGNTIYF	TGTGCCAGCAGCAAGGCAGGGTCCTTGAGCTCTGGAAACACCATATATTTT
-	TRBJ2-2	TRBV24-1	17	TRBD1	CATSDSIGTGVTGELFF	TGTGCCACCAGTGATTCGATAGGGACAGGGGTGACCGGGGAGCTGTTTTTT
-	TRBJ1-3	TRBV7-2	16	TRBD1	CASSTRGPISGNTIYF	TGTGCCAGCAGCACCAGGGGGCCCATCTCTGGAAACACCATATATTTT
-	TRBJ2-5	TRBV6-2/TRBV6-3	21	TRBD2	CASSRWSRGLAGLPGWETQYF	TGTGCCAGCAGCCGATGGAGTAGAGGACTAGCGGGTCTCCCTGGGTGGGAGACCCAGTACTTC
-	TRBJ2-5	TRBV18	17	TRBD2	CASSLGTSGGAGETQYF	TGTGCCAGCTCACTCGGGACTAGCGGGGGGGCCGGAGAGACCCAGTACTTC